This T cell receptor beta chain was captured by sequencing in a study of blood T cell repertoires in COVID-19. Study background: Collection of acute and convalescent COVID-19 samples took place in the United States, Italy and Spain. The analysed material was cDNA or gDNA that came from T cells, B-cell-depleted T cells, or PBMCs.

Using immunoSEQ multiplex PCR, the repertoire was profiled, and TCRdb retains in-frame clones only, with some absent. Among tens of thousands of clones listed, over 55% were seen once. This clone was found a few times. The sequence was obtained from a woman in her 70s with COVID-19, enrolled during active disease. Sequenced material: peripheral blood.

CDR3 in amino acids: CASSLAAGTGELFF. The CDR3, as DNA: TGTGCCAGCAGCTTAGCGGCAGGGACCGGGGAGCTGTTTTTT. The rearrangement links TRBV7-9 to TRBJ2-2; weak D call: TRBD1 (5 bases). CDR3 length equals 14 residues. The V end lost 0 bases, the J end lost 5 bases, and 7 bases lay between the germline ends. Germline CDR1 reads SEHNR; CDR2 reads FQNEAQ (reference sequence).